The 9 T cell receptor beta chains reported below all come from one sample, sequenced in a study of blood T cell repertoires in COVID-19. Sequencing used immunoSEQ multiplex PCR; TCRdb keeps in-frame clones, though not all of them. The sample holds 150,000 to 200,000 clones; over 80% are singletons and the top ten take 10% to 15%. The sequenced sample was PBMCs or T cells enriched from blood (not recorded which). The receptors come from a woman aged 60-75 years who had recovered from COVID-19.

This clone was observed a few times. The rearrangement joins TRBV5-5 to TRBJ2-6; D is perhaps TRBD1 (5 bases). The V end was cut by 0 bases, the J end by 2 bases, with 9 bases between. Germline loops: CDR1 SGHKS, CDR2 YYEKEE (reference sequence). The CDR3 length is 16 residues. The CDR3 nucleotides are TGTGCCAGCAGCTTGGTTGGGGCGGCTGGGGCCAACGTCCTGACTTTC. This sequence encodes CASSLVGAAGANVLTF.

Here the CDR3 reads CASSPTGATPGELFF. The CDR3 DNA reads TGTGCCAGCTCACCTACCGGTGCCACCCCCGGGGAGCTGTTTTTT. The chain has TRBV18 and TRBJ2-2; D gene ambiguous. The germline CDR1 and CDR2 sequences are KGHSH and LQKENI. Trimming cost V 3 bases and J 6 bases, with 14 bases left between them. This CDR3 is built from 15 residues.

This CDR3 is CASSLAPVGEKNQPQHF. The DNA for the CDR3 is TGTGCCAGCAGCTTAGCTCCGGTTGGGGAGAAAAATCAGCCCCAGCATTTT. The genes are TRBV7-9 and TRBJ1-5; D gene unclear. Trimming shortened V by 0 bases and J by 4 bases, and 16 bases separated the two germline ends. The CDR3 is 17 residues long. Germline loops: CDR1 SEHNR, CDR2 FQNEAQ (reference sequence).

V usage is TRBV4-1 and J usage is TRBJ2-7; D possibly corresponds to TRBD1 (6 bases). Germline CDR1 and CDR2: MGHRA and YSYEKL. The CDR3 loop spans 14 amino acids. V was cut by 2 bases and J by 5 bases, with 13 bases left in between. CDR3 loop: CASSQYRDINEQYF. The CDR3 region has the DNA TGCGCCAGCAGCCAATACAGGGACATTAACGAGCAGTACTTC.

The chain uses TRBV4-2 and TRBJ2-3; D is possibly TRBD2 (6 bases). Germline values: CDR1 LGHNA, CDR2 YNFKEQ. Trimming took 4 bases from V and 4 from J, leaving 18 bases between them. The CDR3 is 16 residues long. DNA for the CDR3: TGTGCCAGCAGCCCGAGGCGGGGTGCATATGCAGATACGCAGTATTTT. Translation gives CASSPRRGAYADTQYF.

The V gene is TRBV18, the J gene TRBJ2-7, with D tentatively TRBD1 (6 bases). Per germline, CDR1 KGHSH and CDR2 LQKENI. V lost 6 bases to trimming and J lost 3 bases, with 15 bases between them. The CDR3 contains 14 residues. The CDR3 protein is CASSPGQFVYEQYF. The CDR3 DNA sequence: TGTGCCAGCTCTCCCGGACAGTTTGTCTACGAGCAGTACTTC.

This chain connects TRBV9 to TRBJ2-3; 10 nucleotides match TRBD2. Trimming at V came to 3 bases and at J to 0 bases, leaving 4 bases not matched to a gene. In germline, CDR1 is SGDLS, CDR2 YYNGEE. CDR3 length equals 16 residues. CDR3 loop: CASSGTSGLSTDTQYF. The CDR3 nucleotides are TGTGCCAGCAGCGGGACTAGCGGACTTAGCACAGATACGCAGTATTTT.

This sequence joins TRBV9 and TRBJ2-1, with TRBD2 matching 10 bases. V was pared by 4 bases and J by 5 bases, with 9 bases of the junction left unmatched. CDR1 is SGDLS and CDR2 is YYNGEE in the germline V gene. The CDR3 length is 16 residues. The CDR3 is CASSPRGTSVNNEQFF. The CDR3, as DNA: TGTGCCAGCAGCCCTCGGGGGACTAGCGTAAACAATGAGCAGTTCTTC.

The chain joins TRBV11-2 to TRBJ1-1, with D unresolved. Trimming cost V 2 bases and J 1 base, with 2 bases left between them. The CDR3 loop spans 12 amino acids. CDR1 is SGHAT and CDR2 is FQNNGV in the germline V gene. CDR3 bases: TGTGCCAGCAGCTTACAGAACACTGAAGCTTTCTTT. It translates to CASSLQNTEAFF.